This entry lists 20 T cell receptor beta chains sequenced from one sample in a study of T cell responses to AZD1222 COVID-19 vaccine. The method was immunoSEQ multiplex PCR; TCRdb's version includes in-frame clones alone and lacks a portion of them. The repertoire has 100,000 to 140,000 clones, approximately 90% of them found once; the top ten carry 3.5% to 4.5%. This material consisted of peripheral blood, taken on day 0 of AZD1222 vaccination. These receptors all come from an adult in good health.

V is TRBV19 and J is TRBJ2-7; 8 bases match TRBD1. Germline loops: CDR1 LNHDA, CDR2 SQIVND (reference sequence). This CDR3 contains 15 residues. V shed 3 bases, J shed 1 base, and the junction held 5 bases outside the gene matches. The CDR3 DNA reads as TGTGCCAGTAGTATTTCCGACAGGGGTTCCTACGAGCAGTACTTC. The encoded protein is CASSISDRGSYEQYF. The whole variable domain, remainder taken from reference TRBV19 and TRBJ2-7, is DGGITQSPKYLFRKEGQNVTLSCEQNLNHDAMYWYRQDPGQGLRLIYYSQIVNDFQKGDIAEGYSVSREKKESFPLTVTSAQKNPTAFYLCASSISDRGSYEQYFGPGTRLTVT.

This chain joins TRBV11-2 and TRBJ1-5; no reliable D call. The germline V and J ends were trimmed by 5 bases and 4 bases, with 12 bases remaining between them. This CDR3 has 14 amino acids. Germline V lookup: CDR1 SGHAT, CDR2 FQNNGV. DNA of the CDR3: TGTGCCAGCAGCCCTGTGGGAGGGAATCAGCCCCAGCATTTT. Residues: CASSPVGGNQPQHF.

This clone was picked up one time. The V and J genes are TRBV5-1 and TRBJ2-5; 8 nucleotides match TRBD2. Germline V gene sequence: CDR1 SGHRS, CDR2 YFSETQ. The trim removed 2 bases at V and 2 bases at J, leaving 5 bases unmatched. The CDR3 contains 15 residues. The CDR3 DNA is TGCGCCAGCAGCTTTAATAGCGGGAAACAAGAGACCCAGTACTTC. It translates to CASSFNSGKQETQYF.

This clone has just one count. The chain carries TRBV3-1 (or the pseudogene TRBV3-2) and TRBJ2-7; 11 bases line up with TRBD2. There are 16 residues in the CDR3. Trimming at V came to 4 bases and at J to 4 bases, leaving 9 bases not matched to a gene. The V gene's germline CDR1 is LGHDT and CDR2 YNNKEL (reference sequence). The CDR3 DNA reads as TGTGCCAGCAGCCCCACTAGCGGGAGCAGTCGGTACGAGCAGTACTTC. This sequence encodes CASSPTSGSSRYEQYF.

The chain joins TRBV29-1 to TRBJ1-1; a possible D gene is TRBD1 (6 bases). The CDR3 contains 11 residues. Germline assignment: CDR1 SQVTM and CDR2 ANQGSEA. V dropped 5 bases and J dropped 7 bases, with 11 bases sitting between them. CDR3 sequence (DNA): TGCAGCGTTTGGGGGGGCATTGAAGCTTTCTTT. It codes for CSVWGGIEAFF.

The CDR3: CASSLMGPSYEQYF. CDR3 in DNA: TGTGCCAGCAGTTTAATGGGGCCTTCCTACGAGCAGTACTTC. This chain links TRBV28 with TRBJ2-7, with D possibly TRBD1 on 5 matching bases. Trimming removed 2 bases from V and 1 base from J, with 9 bases in between. Germline V gene lookup returns CDR1 MDHEN and CDR2 SYDVKM. The CDR3 sequence is 14 residues long. Based on the CDR3 plus reference TRBV28 and TRBJ2-7, the full variable domain is DVKVTQSSRYLVKRTGEKVFLECVQDMDHENMFWYRQDPGLGLRLIYFSYDVKMKEKGDIPEGYSVSREKKERFSLILESASTNQTSMYLCASSLMGPSYEQYFGPGTRLTVT.

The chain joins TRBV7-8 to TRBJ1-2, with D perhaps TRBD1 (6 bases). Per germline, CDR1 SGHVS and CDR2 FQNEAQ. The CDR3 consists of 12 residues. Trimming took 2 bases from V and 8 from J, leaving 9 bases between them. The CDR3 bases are TGTGCCAGCAGCTTAAGGCAGGGGGGCTACACCTTC. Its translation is CASSLRQGGYTF.

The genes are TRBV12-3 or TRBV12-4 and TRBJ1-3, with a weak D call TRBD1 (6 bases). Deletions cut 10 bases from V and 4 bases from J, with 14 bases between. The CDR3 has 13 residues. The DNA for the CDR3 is TGTGCCACGAGACGGGACATCGGAAACACCATATATTTT. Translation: CATRRDIGNTIYF.

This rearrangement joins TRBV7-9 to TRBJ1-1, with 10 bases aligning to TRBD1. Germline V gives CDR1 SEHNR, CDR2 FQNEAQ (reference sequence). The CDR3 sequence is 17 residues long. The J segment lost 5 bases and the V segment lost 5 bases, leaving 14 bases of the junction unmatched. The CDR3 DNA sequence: TGTGCCAGCAGCCCCGGGACAGGGGAGGGAGTTGGGACTGAAGCTTTCTTT. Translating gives CASSPGTGEGVGTEAFF.

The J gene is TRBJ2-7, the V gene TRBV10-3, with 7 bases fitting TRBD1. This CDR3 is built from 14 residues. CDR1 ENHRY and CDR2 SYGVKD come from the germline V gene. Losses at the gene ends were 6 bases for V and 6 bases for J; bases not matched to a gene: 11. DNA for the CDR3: TGTGCCATCAGAGGGACAGCCGAGGGGCGCGAGCAGTACTTC. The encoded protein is CAIRGTAEGREQYF.

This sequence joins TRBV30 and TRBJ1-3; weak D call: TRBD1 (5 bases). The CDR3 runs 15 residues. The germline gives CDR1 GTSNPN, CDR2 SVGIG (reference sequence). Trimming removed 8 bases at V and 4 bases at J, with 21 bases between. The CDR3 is CAVDWTPGRGNTIYF. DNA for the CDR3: TGTGCCGTGGATTGGACCCCAGGGAGAGGAAACACCATATATTTT. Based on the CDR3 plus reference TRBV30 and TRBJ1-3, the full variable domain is SQTIHQWPATLVQPVGSPLSLECTVEGTSNPNLYWYRQAAGRGLQLLFYSVGIGQISSEVPQNLSASRPQDRQFILSSKKLLLSDSGFYLCAVDWTPGRGNTIYFGEGSWLTVV.

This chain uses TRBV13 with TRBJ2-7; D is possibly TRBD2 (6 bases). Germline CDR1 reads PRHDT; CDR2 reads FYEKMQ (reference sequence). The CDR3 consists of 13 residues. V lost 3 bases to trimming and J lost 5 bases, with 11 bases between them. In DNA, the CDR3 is TGTGCCAGCAGCTTCAGCGGGTACCACGAGCAGTACTTC. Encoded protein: CASSFSGYHEQYF.

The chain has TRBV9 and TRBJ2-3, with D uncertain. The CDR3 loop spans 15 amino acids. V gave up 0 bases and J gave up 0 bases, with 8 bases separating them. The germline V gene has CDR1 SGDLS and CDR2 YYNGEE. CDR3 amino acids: CASSVGVGSTDTQYF. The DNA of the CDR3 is TGTGCCAGCAGCGTAGGGGTAGGGAGCACAGATACGCAGTATTTT.

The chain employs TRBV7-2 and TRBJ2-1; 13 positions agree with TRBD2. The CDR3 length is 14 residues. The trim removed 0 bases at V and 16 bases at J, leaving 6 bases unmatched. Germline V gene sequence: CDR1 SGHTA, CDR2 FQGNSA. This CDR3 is CASSLAPLAGGPFF. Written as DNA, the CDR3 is TGTGCCAGCAGCTTAGCTCCACTAGCGGGAGGGCCTTTCTTC.

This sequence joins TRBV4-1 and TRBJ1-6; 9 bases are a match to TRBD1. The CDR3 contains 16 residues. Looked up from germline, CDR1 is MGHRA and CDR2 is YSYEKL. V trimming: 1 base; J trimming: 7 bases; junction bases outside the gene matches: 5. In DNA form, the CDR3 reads TGCGCCAGCAGCCAAGTCAATGACAGGGGGAATTCACCCCTCCACTTT. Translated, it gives CASSQVNDRGNSPLHF.

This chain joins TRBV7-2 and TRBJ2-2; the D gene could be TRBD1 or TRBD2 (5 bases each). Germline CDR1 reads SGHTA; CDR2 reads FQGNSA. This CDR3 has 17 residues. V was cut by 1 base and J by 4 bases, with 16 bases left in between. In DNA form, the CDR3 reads TGTGCCAGCAGCTTAGTTCCGGGGCCCCGTGTCACCGGGGAGCTGTTTTTT. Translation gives CASSLVPGPRVTGELFF. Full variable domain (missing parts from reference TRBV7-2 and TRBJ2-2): GAGVSQSPSNKVTEKGKDVELRCDPISGHTALYWYRQSLGQGLEFLIYFQGNSAPDKSGLPSDRFSAERTGGSVSTLTIQRTQQEDSAVYLCASSLVPGPRVTGELFFGEGSRLTVL.

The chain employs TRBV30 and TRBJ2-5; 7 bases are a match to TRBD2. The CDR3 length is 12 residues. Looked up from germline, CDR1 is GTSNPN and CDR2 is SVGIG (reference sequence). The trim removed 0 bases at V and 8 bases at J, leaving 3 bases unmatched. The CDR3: CAWSVAGPTQYF. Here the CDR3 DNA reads TGTGCCTGGAGTGTAGCGGGGCCTACCCAGTACTTC.

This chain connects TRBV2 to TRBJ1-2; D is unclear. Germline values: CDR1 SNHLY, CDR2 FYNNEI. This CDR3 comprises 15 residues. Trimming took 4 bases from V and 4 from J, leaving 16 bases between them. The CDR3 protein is CASSGEAPTPYGYTF. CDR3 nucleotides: TGTGCCAGCAGTGGGGAGGCTCCTACACCCTATGGCTACACCTTC. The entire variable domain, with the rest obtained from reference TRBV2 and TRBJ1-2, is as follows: EPEVTQTPSHQVTQMGQEVILRCVPISNHLYFYWYRQILGQKVEFLVSFYNNEISEKSEIFDDQFSVERPDGSNFTLKIRSTKLEDSAMYFCASSGEAPTPYGYTFGSGTRLTVV.

Here the CDR3 reads CASTPDGNYGYTF. The DNA for the CDR3 is TGTGCCAGCACCCCGGACGGGAACTATGGCTACACCTTC. J is TRBJ1-2 and V is TRBV6-5; D unresolved. Trimming removed 7 bases from V and 2 bases from J, with 11 bases in between. The germline V gene encodes CDR1 MNHEY and CDR2 SVGAGI. The CDR3 runs to 13 residues.

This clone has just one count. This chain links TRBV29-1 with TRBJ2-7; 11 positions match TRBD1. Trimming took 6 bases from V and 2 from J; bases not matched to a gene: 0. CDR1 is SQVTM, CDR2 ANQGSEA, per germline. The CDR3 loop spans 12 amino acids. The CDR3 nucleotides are TGCAGCGTGGGACAGGGGGCCTACGAGCAGTACTTC. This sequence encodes CSVGQGAYEQYF.